This entry lists 24 T cell receptor beta chains sequenced from one sample in a study of T-cell reconstitution after alpha-beta-depleted transplantation in children. Unique molecular identifiers were used to barcode this TCRbeta library. TCRdb itself ran the PCR reads through MiXCR, one entry per CDR3 protein. The sample lists approximately 500,000 distinct CDR3 sequences, roughly 27% occurring once. The material sequenced was PBMCs, taken before TCRalphabeta/CD19-depleted stem cell transplant. These receptors came from a boy in the first two years of life with Wiskott-Aldrich syndrome, due to receive a stem cell transplant.

The rearrangement joins TRBV20-1 to TRBJ2-1; D tentatively reads TRBD1 or TRBD2 (5 bases each). CDR1 DFQATT and CDR2 SNEGSKA come from the germline V gene (reference sequence). The ends were cut back, 2 bases at V and 6 bases at J, with 17 bases in the middle. This CDR3 contains 15 residues. CDR3 nucleotides: TGCAGTGCTAGAACTTCGGGGCGTTCCCGCAATGAGCAGTTCTTC. Protein sequence: CSARTSGRSRNEQFF.

This clonotype was found a few times. This sequence joins TRBV5-1 and TRBJ2-7; TRBD1 aligns across 10 bases. Germline trimming cut 3 bases from V and 6 bases from J; bases unmatched to any gene: 6. Germline CDR1 reads SGHRS; CDR2 reads YFSETQ. This CDR3 contains 14 residues. CDR3 sequence: CASSWGTGEAEQYF. The CDR3 DNA reads TGCGCCAGCAGCTGGGGGACAGGGGAAGCCGAGCAGTACTTC.

The chain recombines TRBV5-5 with TRBJ1-1; D is unresolved. V was cut by 3 bases and J by 1 base, with 4 bases left in between. CDR1 and CDR2 from the germline V gene are SGHKS and YYEKEE (reference sequence). The CDR3 runs to 12 residues. CDR3 DNA sequence: TGTGCCAGCAGCTGGGGGAACACTGAAGCTTTCTTT. It translates to CASSWGNTEAFF.

V usage is TRBV6-5 and J usage is TRBJ1-6, with D possibly matching TRBD1 (5 bases). The V and J ends lost 4 bases and 9 bases respectively, with 13 bases between them. This CDR3 contains 14 residues. Germline lookup yields CDR1 MNHEY and CDR2 SVGAGI. CDR3 region: CASSSNRNSSPLHF. The CDR3 DNA is TGTGCCAGCAGTTCGAACAGGAATTCTTCACCCCTCCACTTT.

The table lists this clonotype with a few counts. This chain links TRBV7-9 with TRBJ1-1; D may be TRBD1 (6 bases). Germline lookup yields CDR1 SEHNR and CDR2 FQNEAQ (reference sequence). The CDR3 sequence is 17 residues long. V was trimmed by 4 bases and J by 3 bases, leaving 21 bases between them. The CDR3 protein is CASSWVPVGGRYTEAFF. CDR3 nucleotides: TGTGCCAGCAGCTGGGTACCGGTGGGGGGCCGGTACACTGAAGCTTTCTTT.

This rearrangement joins TRBV20-1 to TRBJ2-2; TRBD2 aligns across 9 bases. V trimming: 3 bases; J trimming: 4 bases; junction bases outside the gene matches: 6. The CDR3 totals 15 residues. Germline-derived CDR1 and CDR2 are DFQATT and SNEGSKA (reference sequence). CDR3 nucleotides: TGCAGTGCTAGTTCCCTAGCGGGGTTCACCGGGGAGCTGTTTTTT. It codes for CSASSLAGFTGELFF.

The chain links TRBV7-3 to TRBJ2-5, with 10 bases aligning to TRBD2. This CDR3 comprises 15 residues. Germline trimming cut 5 bases from V and 5 bases from J; bases unmatched to any gene: 8. The germline V gene has CDR1 SGHTA and CDR2 FQGTGA. CDR3 coding DNA: TGTGCCAGCAGCCTAGCGGGAGAAGGCTTCGAGACCCAGTACTTC. Protein: CASSLAGEGFETQYF.

This chain uses TRBV29-1 with TRBJ1-4; 9 bases are shared with TRBD1. This CDR3 comprises 17 residues. V dropped 3 bases and J dropped 5; count of bases not matched to a gene: 13. The germline CDR1 and CDR2 sequences are SQVTM and ANQGSEA. CDR3 coding DNA: TGCAGCGTTGATTGGGGTAGTACAGGGGGCAGGAATGAAAAACTGTTTTTT. It yields the protein CSVDWGSTGGRNEKLFF.

V usage is TRBV6-4 and J usage is TRBJ2-1; 12 nucleotides agree with TRBD2. The ends lost 6 bases at V and 6 bases at J; junction bases unmatched: 9. CDR3 length equals 16 residues. Germline assignment: CDR1 MRHNA and CDR2 SNTAGT. CDR3 loop: CASSRLAGVDINEQFF. CDR3 DNA: TGTGCCAGCAGCCGACTAGCGGGAGTGGATATCAATGAGCAGTTCTTC.

This clonotype has more than one count but fewer than ten. The rearrangement links TRBV12-3 or TRBV12-4 to TRBJ2-1; 8 bases match TRBD2. Trimming removed 3 bases from V and 10 bases from J; junction bases left unmatched: 8. This CDR3 region has 14 residues. CDR3 in amino acids: CASSLGLGVSEQFF. The DNA for the CDR3 is TGTGCCAGCAGTTTGGGACTAGGTGTTTCCGAGCAGTTCTTC.

The chain is built from TRBV28 and TRBJ1-1; D gene unclear. V lost 2 bases to trimming and J lost 5 bases, with 3 bases between them. This CDR3 spans 11 amino acids. In germline, CDR1 is MDHEN, CDR2 SYDVKM. This CDR3 reads CASSLITEAFF. CDR3 bases: TGTGCCAGCAGTTTAATAACTGAAGCTTTCTTT. Supplemented by reference TRBV28 and TRBJ1-1, the full variable domain reads DVKVTQSSRYLVKRTGEKVFLECVQDMDHENMFWYRQDPGLGLRLIYFSYDVKMKEKGDIPEGYSVSREKKERFSLILESASTNQTSMYLCASSLITEAFFGQGTRLTVV.

This clonotype has just a few counts. The chain has TRBV3-1 and TRBJ2-7; D is uncertain. In germline, CDR1 is LGHDT, CDR2 YNNKEL (reference sequence). V was trimmed by 5 bases and J by 5 bases, leaving 7 bases between them. The CDR3 runs to 11 residues. The CDR3 spells CASSYRDEQYF. CDR3 sequence (DNA): TGTGCCAGCAGCTATCGGGACGAGCAGTACTTC.

This clonotype was seen more than once but under ten times. The chain couples TRBV5-1 to TRBJ2-2; D possibly matches TRBD1 or TRBD2 (5 bases each). V was trimmed by 5 bases and J by 2 bases, leaving 10 bases between them. Per the germline V gene, CDR1 is SGHRS and CDR2 is YFSETQ. The CDR3 runs to 14 residues. In DNA, the CDR3 is TGCGCCAGCAGTAGAGGGGCTAACACCGGGGAGCTGTTTTTT. It specifies CASSRGANTGELFF.

The gene calls are TRBV30 and TRBJ1-3; possible D gene TRBD1, 5 bases. The CDR3 loop spans 10 amino acids. Germline loops: CDR1 GTSNPN, CDR2 SVGIG (reference sequence). The V end was cut by 5 bases, the J end by 9 bases, with 8 bases between. This chain's CDR3 is CAWGGATIYF. The CDR3 nucleotides read TGTGCCTGGGGGGGTGCCACCATATATTTT.

The genes are TRBV5-1 and TRBJ2-7; 11 nucleotides align to TRBD1. The CDR3 spans 14 residues. From germline, CDR1 is SGHRS and CDR2 YFSETQ. The J segment lost 3 bases and the V segment lost 6 bases, leaving 5 bases of the junction unmatched. The CDR3 DNA sequence: TGCGCCAGCACTCCCGGGACAGGGGGCTACGAGCAGTACTTC. This codes for CASTPGTGGYEQYF.

This clonotype was seen a few times. The J gene is TRBJ2-1, the V gene TRBV20-1; D possibly corresponds to TRBD1 (5 bases). The CDR3 extends over 13 amino acids. Trimming left V 2 bases short and J 8 bases short, with 13 bases between. Looked up from germline, CDR1 is DFQATT and CDR2 is SNEGSKA (reference sequence). The CDR3 is CSARIRAYDEQFF. DNA of the CDR3: TGCAGTGCTAGAATCAGGGCTTATGATGAGCAGTTCTTC.

The chain is built from TRBV20-1 and TRBJ2-7; D is unresolved. CDR1 is DFQATT, CDR2 SNEGSKA, per germline (reference sequence). Trimming cost V 3 bases and J 5 bases, with 11 bases left between them. This CDR3 is 12 amino acids long. This CDR3 is CSASGLRNEQYF. The CDR3 nucleotides are TGCAGTGCTAGTGGGTTGCGCAACGAGCAGTACTTC.

A few counts support this clonotype. V and J are TRBV19 and TRBJ1-5; D not resolved. Per the germline V gene, CDR1 is LNHDA and CDR2 is SQIVND (reference sequence). Trimming took off 7 bases at V and 0 bases at J, with 16 bases between the two ends. The CDR3 has 16 amino acids. CDR3 region: CASISGAPDSNQPQHF. The DNA of the CDR3 is TGTGCCAGTATATCGGGAGCACCAGATAGCAATCAGCCCCAGCATTTT. The entire variable domain, with the rest obtained from reference TRBV19 and TRBJ1-5, is as follows: DGGITQSPKYLFRKEGQNVTLSCEQNLNHDAMYWYRQDPGQGLRLIYYSQIVNDFQKGDIAEGYSVSREKKESFPLTVTSAQKNPTAFYLCASISGAPDSNQPQHFGDGTRLSIL.

This clonotype was counted between two and nine times. The chain links TRBV7-2 to TRBJ2-7; D gene unclear. The CDR3 spans 12 residues. V shed 1 base and J shed 6 bases, with 7 bases lying between them. Germline CDR1 is SGHTA and CDR2 is FQGNSA. CDR3 protein: CASSLGVTEQYF. The CDR3 DNA is TGTGCCAGCAGCTTAGGGGTAACCGAGCAGTACTTC.

Only a few counts were recorded for this clonotype. The chain combines TRBV7-6 with TRBJ1-5; unclear D gene. The germline CDR1 and CDR2 sequences are SGHVS and FNYEAQ. V was cut by 1 base and J by 6 bases, with 10 bases left in between. The CDR3 consists of 14 residues. CDR3 in amino acids: CASSLDRASQPQHF. Here the CDR3 DNA reads TGTGCCAGCAGCTTAGATAGGGCTAGTCAGCCCCAGCATTTT.

This clonotype was seen a few times. This chain connects TRBV10-3 to TRBJ2-5; D gene uncertain. The germline gives CDR1 ENHRY, CDR2 SYGVKD. The length of the CDR3 is 13 residues. Between the trimmed V and J ends, which lost 7 bases and 0 bases, there was a span of 9 bases. CDR3 residues: CAIKDGYQETQYF. The DNA for the CDR3 is TGTGCCATCAAAGACGGATACCAAGAGACCCAGTACTTC.

The rearrangement links TRBV20-1 to TRBJ2-5; possible D gene TRBD2, 6 bases. Trimming pared 7 bases from V and 2 bases from J, leaving 14 bases between. In germline, CDR1 is DFQATT, CDR2 SNEGSKA (reference sequence). The CDR3 runs 13 residues. The CDR3 DNA sequence: TGCAGTGGTCCGGGACTCTTTCAAGAGACCCAGTACTTC. As protein: CSGPGLFQETQYF.

This clonotype came up many times. The chain is built from TRBV5-1 and TRBJ2-1; TRBD2 agrees at 9 bases. V was clipped by 0 bases and J by 9 bases; unmatched bases: 4. The CDR3 loop spans 14 amino acids. Germline assignment: CDR1 SGHRS and CDR2 YFSETQ. CDR3 amino acids: CASSLGLAGSEQFF. CDR3 nucleotide sequence: TGCGCCAGCAGCTTGGGGCTAGCGGGAAGTGAGCAGTTCTTC. Looking up the rest from reference TRBV5-1 and TRBJ2-1 gives the full variable domain: KAGVTQTPRYLIKTRGQQVTLSCSPISGHRSVSWYQQTPGQGLQFLFEYFSETQRNKGNFPGRFSGRQFSNSRSEMNVSTLELGDSALYLCASSLGLAGSEQFFGPGTRLTVL.

This clonotype was detected a few times. This chain joins TRBV7-2 and TRBJ2-2; D may be TRBD2 (6 bases). The germline V gene has CDR1 SGHTA and CDR2 FQGNSA. Trimming shortened V by 5 bases and J by 4 bases, and 17 bases separated the two germline ends. The CDR3 contains 16 residues. CDR3: CASSQKYGSGTGELFF. DNA for the CDR3: TGTGCCAGCAGCCAAAAGTACGGGAGCGGCACCGGGGAGCTGTTTTTT. The variable domain in full, completed from reference TRBV7-2 and TRBJ2-2, reads GAGVSQSPSNKVTEKGKDVELRCDPISGHTALYWYRQSLGQGLEFLIYFQGNSAPDKSGLPSDRFSAERTGGSVSTLTIQRTQQEDSAVYLCASSQKYGSGTGELFFGEGSRLTVL.